This T cell receptor beta chain was captured in a study of metastatic and nonmetastatic thyroid tumors. This clone has a count of ten or more. One junction end disagrees with the germline gene, perhaps due to a read error. TCRdb redid the clone calls on the PCR reads using MiXCR. The table records 25,000 to 35,000 clones, 11% of them present only once. Germline CDR1 is SGHRS and CDR2 is YFSETQ. CDR3 length: 16 amino acids. All patients reached thyroid surgery having received no treatment beforehand. The sequenced material came from blood. This sequence joins TRBV5-1 and TRBJ2-3; D might be TRBD2 (6 bases). The clonotype was recovered from a female donor with papillary thyroid cancer or a benign thyroid nodule (not recorded which). Some clones in this sample may be carry-over from other donors' samples. The CDR3 loop is CTSSLEGPQFTDTQYF. CDR3 DNA: TGCACCAGCAGCTTGGAGGGCCCGCAGTTCACAGATACGCAGTATTTT.